The clone carrying this TCR beta chain appeared many times. The cDNA was synthesized by means of template-switch 5'RACE, which was carried out with 10-nucleotide random UMIs. TCRdb re-called the 5' RACE reads through MiXCR, storing one row per CDR3 protein. The table includes more than 8,000 distinct CDR3 sequences, more than 20% detected once. V dropped 6 bases and J dropped 0 bases, with 14 bases sitting between them. CDR3 size: 15 residues. The V gene's germline CDR1 is MNHEY and CDR2 SMNVEV (reference sequence). This specimen comes from a study of neurological immune-mediated disorders. V is TRBV27 and J is TRBJ1-1; D is ambiguous. This sequence was found in a woman aged 40 to 50 with multiple sclerosis. Sequencing was done on a sample of CD8+ T cells from blood. CDR3 amino acids: CASSLIGRMNTEAFF. CDR3 sequence (DNA): TGTGCCAGCAGCCTAATCGGGCGTATGAACACTGAAGCTTTCTTT.